This T cell receptor (beta chain) was sequenced for a study of OX40 agonist ivuxolimab in advanced cancers. Overall study: A diagnosis of hepatocellular carcinoma, melanoma, renal cell or head and neck cancer was present in dose-escalation patients. With a range of roughly 23 to 85, age averaged roughly 60 years, and 65% to 85% were male. Study-wide results and caveats: CD4+ and CD8+ blood T cells expanded clonally by week 6 at 0.1 to 3.0 mg/kg. Determination of antigen specificity was not performed for the expanded peripheral T cells.

With regard to this clone: What it binds is not known.

Assay used: immunoSEQ multiplex PCR; TCRdb lists only in-frame clones, some missing. This table has around 100,000 clones, over 75% appearing once. V was clipped by 4 bases and J by 7 bases; unmatched bases: 13. The CDR3 is made up of 16 amino acids. Germline values: CDR1 MDHEN, CDR2 SYDVKM. The chain uses TRBV28 and TRBJ2-1, with 7 bases aligning to TRBD2. The source is an adult with an advanced solid tumor such as melanoma, head and neck, liver or kidney cancer. The sequencing here drew on CD4+ or CD8+ T cells sorted from blood, taken in a trial of the OX40 agonist ivuxolimab. CDR3: CASSSPAGVKRNEQFF. In nucleotides, the CDR3 is TGTGCCAGCAGTTCCCCTGCGGGAGTAAAAAGGAATGAGCAGTTCTTC.